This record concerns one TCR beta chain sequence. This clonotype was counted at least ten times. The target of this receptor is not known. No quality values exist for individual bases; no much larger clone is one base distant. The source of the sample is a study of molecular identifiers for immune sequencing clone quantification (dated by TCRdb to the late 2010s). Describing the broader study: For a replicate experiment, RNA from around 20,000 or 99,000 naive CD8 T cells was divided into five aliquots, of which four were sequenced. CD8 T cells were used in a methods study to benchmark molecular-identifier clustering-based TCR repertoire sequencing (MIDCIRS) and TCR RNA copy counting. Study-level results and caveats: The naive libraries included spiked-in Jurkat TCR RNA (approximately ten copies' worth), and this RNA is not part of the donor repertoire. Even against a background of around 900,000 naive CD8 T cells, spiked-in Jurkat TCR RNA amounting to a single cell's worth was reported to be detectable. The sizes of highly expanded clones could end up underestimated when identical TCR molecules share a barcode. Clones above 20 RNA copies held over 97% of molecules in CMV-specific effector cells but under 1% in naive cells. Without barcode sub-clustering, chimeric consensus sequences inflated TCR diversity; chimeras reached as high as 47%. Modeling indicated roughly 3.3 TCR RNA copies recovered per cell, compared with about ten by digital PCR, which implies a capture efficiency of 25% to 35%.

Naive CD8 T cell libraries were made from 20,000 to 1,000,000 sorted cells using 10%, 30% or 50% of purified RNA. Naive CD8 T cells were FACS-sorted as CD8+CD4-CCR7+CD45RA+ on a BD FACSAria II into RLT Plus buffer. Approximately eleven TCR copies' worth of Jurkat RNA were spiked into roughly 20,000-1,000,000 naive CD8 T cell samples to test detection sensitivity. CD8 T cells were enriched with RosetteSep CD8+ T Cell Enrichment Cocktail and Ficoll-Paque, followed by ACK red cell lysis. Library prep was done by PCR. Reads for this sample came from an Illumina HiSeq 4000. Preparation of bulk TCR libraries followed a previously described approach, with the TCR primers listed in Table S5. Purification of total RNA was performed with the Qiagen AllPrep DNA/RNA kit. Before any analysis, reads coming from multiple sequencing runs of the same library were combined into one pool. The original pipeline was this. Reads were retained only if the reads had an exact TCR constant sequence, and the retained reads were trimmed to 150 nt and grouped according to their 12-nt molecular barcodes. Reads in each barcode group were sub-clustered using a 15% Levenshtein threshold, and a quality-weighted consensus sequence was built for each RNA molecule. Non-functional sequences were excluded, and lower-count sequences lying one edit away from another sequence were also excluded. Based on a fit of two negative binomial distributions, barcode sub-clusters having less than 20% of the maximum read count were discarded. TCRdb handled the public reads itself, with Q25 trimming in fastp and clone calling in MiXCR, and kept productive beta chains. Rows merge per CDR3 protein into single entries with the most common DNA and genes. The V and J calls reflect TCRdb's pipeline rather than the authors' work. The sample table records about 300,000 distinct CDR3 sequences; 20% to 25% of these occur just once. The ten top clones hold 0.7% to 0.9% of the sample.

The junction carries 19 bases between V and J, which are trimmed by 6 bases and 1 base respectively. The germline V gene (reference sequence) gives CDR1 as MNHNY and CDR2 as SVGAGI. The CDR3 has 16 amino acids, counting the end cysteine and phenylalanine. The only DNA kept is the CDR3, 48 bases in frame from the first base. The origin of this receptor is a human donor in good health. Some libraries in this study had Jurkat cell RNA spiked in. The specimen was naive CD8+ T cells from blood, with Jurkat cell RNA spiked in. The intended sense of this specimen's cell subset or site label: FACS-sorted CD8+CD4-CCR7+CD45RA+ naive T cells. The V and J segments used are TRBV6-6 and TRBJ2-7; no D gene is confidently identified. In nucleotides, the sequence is TGTGCCAGCAGCATTTACCCCGACACCGAGTCCTACGAGCAGTACTTC. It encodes CASSIYPDTESYEQYF.